The 27 T cell receptor beta chains below come from one sample, sequenced in a study of CD8 T cells in Susac syndrome. Reverse transcription of roughly 0.45 to 1 ug RNA used random hexamers. TCRdb called the immunoSEQ multiplex PCR reads again in MiXCR, with one record for every CDR3 protein. The sample has more than 100,000 distinct CDR3 sequences; 96% are singletons. Sequencing used CD4+ T cells from PBMCs. All receptors come from a human donor with Susac syndrome.

The genes are TRBV29-1 and TRBJ2-7, with a weak D call TRBD2 (6 bases). Germline values: CDR1 SQVTM, CDR2 ANQGSEA. The CDR3 has 13 amino acids. Trimming stripped 7 bases from V and 4 bases from J, with 17 bases between. This chain's CDR3 is CSAGPSGRYEQYF. CDR3 nucleotides: TGCAGCGCCGGGCCTTCAGGGAGGTACGAGCAGTACTTC.

CDR3 nucleotides: TGCAGTGCTAGCCCCCAACTAGCGAGAACCGGGGAGCTGTTTTTT. As protein: CSASPQLARTGELFF. This rearrangement joins TRBV20-1 to TRBJ2-2; TRBD2 agrees at 7 bases. The CDR3 runs to 15 residues. The trim removed 3 bases at V and 5 bases at J, leaving 9 bases unmatched. The germline V gene has CDR1 DFQATT and CDR2 SNEGSKA (reference sequence).

The chain combines TRBV20-1 with TRBJ2-5; a weak D match, TRBD2 (5 bases). The CDR3 has 11 amino acids. CDR1 is DFQATT and CDR2 is SNEGSKA in the germline V gene (reference sequence). V was pared by 5 bases and J by 5 bases, with 9 bases between. CDR3 DNA sequence: TGCAGTGCTCCGCGGGTGGAGACCCAGTACTTC. Amino acids: CSAPRVETQYF.

J is TRBJ2-7 and V is TRBV20-1, with TRBD2 matching 10 bases. In germline, CDR1 is DFQATT, CDR2 SNEGSKA (reference sequence). The CDR3 extends over 16 amino acids. Trimming at V came to 1 base and at J to 6 bases, leaving 12 bases not matched to a gene. CDR3 coding DNA: TGCAGTGCTAGAGGGAGTTTTATAGCGGGAGGCGGCGAGCAGTACTTC. Amino acids: CSARGSFIAGGGEQYF.

This chain connects TRBV20-1 to TRBJ2-5; a possible D gene is TRBD1 (6 bases). Between the trimmed V and J ends, which lost 6 bases and 3 bases, there was a span of 11 bases. The CDR3 has 12 amino acids. Germline CDR1 reads DFQATT; CDR2 reads SNEGSKA (reference sequence). The CDR3 DNA sequence: TGCAGTGCCACCCGACAGGAAGAGACCCAGTACTTC. Its protein product is CSATRQEETQYF.

The gene calls are TRBV30 and TRBJ2-1; D is unresolved. The length of the CDR3 is 13 residues. The V gene lost 1 base and the J gene lost 0 bases, with 4 bases spanning the gap. Germline V gene data show CDR1 as GTSNPN and CDR2 as SVGIG (reference sequence). CDR3 nucleotide sequence: TGTGCCTGGAGTGCCGACTCCTACAATGAGCAGTTCTTC. Protein product: CAWSADSYNEQFF.

V and J are TRBV14 and TRBJ2-7; D unresolved. V lost 1 base and J lost 2, with 12 bases in between. Germline assignment: CDR1 SGHDN and CDR2 FVKESK. This CDR3 is 15 amino acids long. This chain's CDR3 is CASSQVKSPPYEQYF. The CDR3 bases are TGTGCCAGCAGCCAAGTGAAATCCCCTCCCTACGAGCAGTACTTC.

This chain joins TRBV12-3 or TRBV12-4 and TRBJ2-7, with 8 bases aligning to TRBD2. CDR3 length: 15 amino acids. The J segment lost 5 bases and the V segment lost 6 bases, leaving 12 bases of the junction unmatched. This CDR3 reads CASSYPVGRGDEQYF. CDR3 DNA sequence: TGTGCCAGCAGCTACCCCGTCGGGAGGGGAGACGAGCAGTACTTC.

CDR3 DNA: TGTGCCAGCAGCTTAAGAGTCCCAGATACGCAGTATTTT. Amino acid sequence: CASSLRVPDTQYF. The rearrangement uses TRBV7-9 and TRBJ2-3; no definite D call. Trimming removed 2 bases at V and 4 bases at J, with 7 bases between. This CDR3 is built from 13 residues. The germline gives CDR1 SEHNR, CDR2 FQNEAQ (reference sequence).

The rearrangement links TRBV23-1 to TRBJ1-1, with a possible D match to TRBD1 (6 bases). TRBV23-1 is noted as an ORF with a role that remains uncertain. Trimming shortened V by 0 bases and J by 1 base, and 24 bases separated the two germline ends. This CDR3 is built from 20 residues. CDR3 sequence: CASSQSMDPFRGAGNTEAFF. The CDR3, as DNA: TGCGCCAGCAGTCAATCGATGGACCCCTTTCGGGGGGCAGGGAACACTGAAGCTTTCTTT.

V is TRBV28 and J is TRBJ1-5; no firm D call. CDR3 length equals 12 residues. Germline assignment: CDR1 MDHEN and CDR2 SYDVKM. Trimming shortened V by 1 base and J by 6 bases, and 4 bases separated the two germline ends. CDR3 region: CASSLLVQPQHF. CDR3 bases: TGTGCCAGCAGTTTATTGGTTCAGCCCCAGCATTTT.

The chain carries TRBV18 and TRBJ1-1, with D perhaps TRBD1 (5 bases). Trimming stripped 8 bases from V and 1 base from J, with 8 bases between. Germline values: CDR1 KGHSH, CDR2 LQKENI. This CDR3 is built from 12 residues. CDR3 region: CASTDKNTEAFF. CDR3 DNA sequence: TGTGCCAGCACGGACAAGAACACTGAAGCTTTCTTT.

This clonotype was recorded once. The V gene is TRBV4-2, the J gene TRBJ2-5, with 11 positions matching TRBD2. J gave up 4 bases and V 2 bases, and 9 bases lay outside the gene matches. Germline CDR1 and CDR2: LGHNA and YNFKEQ. The CDR3 is made up of 17 amino acids. This CDR3 reads CASSQNRATSGRETQYF. CDR3 DNA sequence: TGTGCCAGCAGCCAAAATAGGGCTACTAGCGGGAGAGAGACCCAGTACTTC.

This chain links TRBV3-1 with TRBJ1-5; D gene unclear. V was shortened by 1 base and J by 6 bases, with 4 bases between the two germline ends. Germline V gene lookup returns CDR1 LGHDT and CDR2 YNNKEL (reference sequence). The length of the CDR3 is 12 residues. CDR3 region: CASSQGFQPQHF. In nucleotides, the CDR3 is TGTGCCAGCAGCCAAGGGTTTCAGCCCCAGCATTTT.

This clonotype appeared once. This chain connects TRBV30 to TRBJ1-4; D is undetermined. Germline V gene sequence: CDR1 GTSNPN, CDR2 SVGIG (reference sequence). V lost 1 base, J lost 5 bases, and 8 bases lay in between. The CDR3 runs to 13 residues. Here the CDR3 DNA reads TGTGCCTGGAGTGGAAGTTACAATGAAAAACTGTTTTTT. This sequence encodes CAWSGSYNEKLFF.

The CDR3 nucleotides read TGTGCCAGCAGCCAAGATCCCGGCCGCGCGCAGTTCTTC. It encodes CASSQDPGRAQFF. V gene TRBV3-1 combines with J gene TRBJ2-1, with unresolved D. Germline-derived CDR1 and CDR2 are LGHDT and YNNKEL (reference sequence). CDR3 size: 13 residues. The V and J ends lost 0 bases and 12 bases respectively, with 12 bases between them.

The chain has TRBV6-1 and TRBJ2-1; 9 bases are shared with TRBD2. This CDR3 has 15 amino acids. Germline CDR1 MNHNS, CDR2 SASEGT. The trim removed 6 bases at V and 5 bases at J, leaving 8 bases unmatched. The CDR3 is CASSRRTSEHNEQFF. DNA of the CDR3: TGTGCCAGCAGCAGACGGACTAGCGAACACAATGAGCAGTTCTTC.

This clonotype was recorded only once. V is TRBV20-1 and J is TRBJ2-5; the match to TRBD1 covers 9 bases. Germline-derived CDR1 and CDR2 are DFQATT and SNEGSKA (reference sequence). CDR3 size: 12 residues. With V trimmed by 4 bases and J by 6 bases, 3 bases remained unmatched. CDR3 sequence reads: CSAKGQGQTQYF. As DNA, the CDR3 is TGCAGTGCTAAAGGACAGGGGCAGACCCAGTACTTC.

This chain links TRBV20-1 with TRBJ2-2; 11 positions agree with TRBD2. CDR1 is DFQATT, CDR2 SNEGSKA, per germline (reference sequence). The CDR3 is 16 amino acids. V shed 5 bases and J 5 bases; nucleotides not matched to a gene: 10. In DNA form, the CDR3 reads TGCAGTGCTTCCCGACTAGCGGGGAGACTTACCGGGGAGCTGTTTTTT. Translated: CSASRLAGRLTGELFF.

The chain combines TRBV25-1 with TRBJ2-2, with 9 bases matching TRBD1. After removal of 2 bases from V and 5 bases from J, the junction contained 9 bases not matched to a gene. The CDR3 has 17 amino acids. The V gene's germline CDR1 is MGHDK and CDR2 SYGVNS. The CDR3 nucleotides read TGTGCCAGCAGTGAACGTATAGGACAGGGGAGAACCGGGGAGCTGTTTTTT. It is translated as CASSERIGQGRTGELFF. The entire variable domain, with the rest obtained from reference TRBV25-1 and TRBJ2-2, is as follows: EADIYQTPRYLVIGTGKKITLECSQTMGHDKMYWYQQDPGMELHLIHYSYGVNSTEKGDLSSESTVSRIRTEHFPLTLESARPSHTSQYLCASSERIGQGRTGELFFGEGSRLTVL.

This chain uses TRBV27 with TRBJ2-1; D gene unclear. Between the trimmed V and J ends, which lost 5 bases and 7 bases, there was a span of 18 bases. Germline CDR1 is MNHEY and CDR2 is SMNVEV (reference sequence). The CDR3 has 15 residues. Written as DNA, the CDR3 is TGTGCCAGCAGTGCCCGACCCTACAACACGAATGAGCAGTTCTTC. Its translation: CASSARPYNTNEQFF.

This clonotype was counted a single time. The chain links TRBV7-2 to TRBJ2-7; TRBD1 aligns across 10 bases. The CDR3 consists of 15 residues. In germline, CDR1 is SGHTA, CDR2 FQGNSA. With V trimmed by 3 bases and J by 0 bases, 2 bases remained unmatched. CDR3 sequence: CASSLDRGDSYEQYF. The CDR3 DNA is TGTGCCAGCAGCTTGGACAGGGGGGACTCCTACGAGCAGTACTTC.

The genes are TRBV7-3 and TRBJ1-1; D perhaps matches TRBD1 (6 bases). Per germline, CDR1 SGHTA and CDR2 FQGTGA. The length of the CDR3 is 13 residues. V lost 0 bases, J lost 11 bases, and 13 bases lay in between. In DNA, the CDR3 is TGTGCCAGCAGCTTAACCAGGGTTGGACAGGCTTTCTTT. Amino acid sequence: CASSLTRVGQAFF.

The rearrangement uses TRBV7-9 and TRBJ2-3; the D gene is possibly TRBD1 (5 bases). Germline CDR1 reads SEHNR; CDR2 reads FQNEAQ (reference sequence). This CDR3 has 16 residues. Trimming took 5 bases from V and 0 from J, leaving 15 bases between them. In nucleotides, the CDR3 is TGTGCCAGCAGCATAGGACAAACTGCTAGCACAGATACGCAGTATTTT. As protein: CASSIGQTASTDTQYF.

The J gene is TRBJ2-1, the V gene TRBV29-1; no firm D call. CDR3 length: 15 amino acids. Trimming pared 3 bases from V and 5 bases from J, leaving 17 bases between. CDR1 is SQVTM and CDR2 is ANQGSEA in the germline V gene. The CDR3, as DNA: TGCAGCGTTGAGGTCCGTGGTCCCAATAACAATGAGCAGTTCTTC. As protein: CSVEVRGPNNNEQFF.

V usage is TRBV6-5 and J usage is TRBJ1-1; D might be TRBD1 (5 bases). Germline V gene data show CDR1 as MNHEY and CDR2 as SVGAGI. The CDR3 length is 11 residues. Trimming left V 11 bases short and J 11 bases short, with 18 bases between. This chain's CDR3 is CAAGRAAWAFF. CDR3 nucleotide sequence: TGTGCCGCAGGGAGGGCAGCTTGGGCTTTCTTT.

The rearrangement joins TRBV4-1 to TRBJ2-5; D is possibly TRBD1 (5 bases). CDR1 is MGHRA and CDR2 is YSYEKL in the germline V gene. CDR3 length: 12 amino acids. V was shortened by 1 base and J by 10 bases, with 10 bases between the two germline ends. CDR3 DNA sequence: TGCGCCAGCAGCCAAGGACTGACAGTCCAGTACTTC. Translating it yields CASSQGLTVQYF.